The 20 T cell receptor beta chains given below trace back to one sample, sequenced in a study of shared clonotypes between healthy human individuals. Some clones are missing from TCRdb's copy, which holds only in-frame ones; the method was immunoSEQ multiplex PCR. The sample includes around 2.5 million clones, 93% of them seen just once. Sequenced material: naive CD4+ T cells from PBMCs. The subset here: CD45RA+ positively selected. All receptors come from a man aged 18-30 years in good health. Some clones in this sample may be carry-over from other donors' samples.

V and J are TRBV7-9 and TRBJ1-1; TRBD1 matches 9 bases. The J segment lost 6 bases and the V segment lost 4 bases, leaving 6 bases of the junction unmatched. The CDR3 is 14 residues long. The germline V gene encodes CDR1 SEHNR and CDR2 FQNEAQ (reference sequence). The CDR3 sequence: CASSYRQGVPEAFF. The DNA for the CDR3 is TGTGCCAGCAGCTACCGACAGGGGGTCCCTGAAGCTTTCTTT.

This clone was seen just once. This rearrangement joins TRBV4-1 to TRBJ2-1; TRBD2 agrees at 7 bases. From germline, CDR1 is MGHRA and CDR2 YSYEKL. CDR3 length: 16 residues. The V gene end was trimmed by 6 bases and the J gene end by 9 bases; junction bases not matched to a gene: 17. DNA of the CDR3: TGCGCCAGCAGTTCCAGTCCGGCGGGAGTTGCGGGTGAGCAGTTCTTC. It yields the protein CASSSSPAGVAGEQFF.

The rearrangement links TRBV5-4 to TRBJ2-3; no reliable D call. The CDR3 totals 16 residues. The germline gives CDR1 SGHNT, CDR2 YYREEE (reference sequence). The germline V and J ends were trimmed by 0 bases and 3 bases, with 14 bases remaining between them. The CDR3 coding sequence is TGTGCCAGCAGCTTGGAGGCGCCCTTGGAGACAGATACGCAGTATTTT. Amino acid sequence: CASSLEAPLETDTQYF.

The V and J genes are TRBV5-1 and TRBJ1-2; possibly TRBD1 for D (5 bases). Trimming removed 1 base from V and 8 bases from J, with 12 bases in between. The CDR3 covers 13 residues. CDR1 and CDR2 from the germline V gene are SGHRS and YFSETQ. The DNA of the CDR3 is TGCGCCAGCAGCTTGACGTCAGGGTCGGGCTACACCTTC. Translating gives CASSLTSGSGYTF.

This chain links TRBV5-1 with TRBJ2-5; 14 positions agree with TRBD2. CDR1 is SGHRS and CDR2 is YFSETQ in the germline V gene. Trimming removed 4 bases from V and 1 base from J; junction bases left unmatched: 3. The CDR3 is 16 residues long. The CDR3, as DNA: TGCGCCAGCAGCATAGGGACTAGCGGGGGCCAAGAGACCCAGTACTTC. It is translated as CASSIGTSGGQETQYF.

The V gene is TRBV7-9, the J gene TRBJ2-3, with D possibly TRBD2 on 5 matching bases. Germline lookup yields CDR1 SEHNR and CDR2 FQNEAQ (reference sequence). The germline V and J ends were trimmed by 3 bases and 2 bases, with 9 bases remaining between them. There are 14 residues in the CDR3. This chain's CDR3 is CASSFRGITDTQYF. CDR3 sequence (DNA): TGTGCCAGCAGCTTTAGAGGGATCACAGATACGCAGTATTTT. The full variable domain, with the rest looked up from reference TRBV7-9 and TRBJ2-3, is DTGVSQNPRHKITKRGQNVTFRCDPISEHNRLYWYRQTLGQGPEFLTYFQNEAQLEKSRLLSDRFSAERPKGSFSTLEIQRTEQGDSAMYLCASSFRGITDTQYFGPGTRLTVL.

The CDR3 sequence: CASSVLSGRAGNEQFF. The CDR3 region has the DNA TGTGCCAGCAGCGTGCTTAGCGGGAGGGCCGGCAATGAGCAGTTCTTC. The chain links TRBV9 to TRBJ2-1; the match to TRBD2 covers 11 bases. V was clipped by 2 bases and J by 6 bases; unmatched bases: 7. This CDR3 is 16 amino acids long. Germline CDR1 and CDR2: SGDLS and YYNGEE.

CDR3 protein: CSARRIYEQYF. CDR3 DNA: TGCAGTGCTAGAAGGATCTACGAGCAGTACTTC. The V and J genes are TRBV20-1 and TRBJ2-7; the D is unclear. CDR1 is DFQATT and CDR2 is SNEGSKA in the germline V gene (reference sequence). The CDR3 covers 11 residues. The ends were cut back, 2 bases at V and 3 bases at J, with 5 bases in the middle.

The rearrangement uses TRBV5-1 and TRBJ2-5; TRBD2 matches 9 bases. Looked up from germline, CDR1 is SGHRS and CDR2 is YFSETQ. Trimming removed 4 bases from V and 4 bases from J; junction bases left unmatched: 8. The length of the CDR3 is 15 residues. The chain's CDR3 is CASSETSGLVETQYF. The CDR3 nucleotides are TGCGCCAGCAGCGAGACTAGCGGATTGGTAGAGACCCAGTACTTC.

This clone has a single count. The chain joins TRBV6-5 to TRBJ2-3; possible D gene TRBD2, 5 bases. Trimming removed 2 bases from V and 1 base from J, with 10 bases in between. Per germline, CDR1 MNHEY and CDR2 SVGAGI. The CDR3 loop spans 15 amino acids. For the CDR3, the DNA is TGTGCCAGCAGTTACAACCGGCGGGGCACAGATACGCAGTATTTT. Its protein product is CASSYNRRGTDTQYF.

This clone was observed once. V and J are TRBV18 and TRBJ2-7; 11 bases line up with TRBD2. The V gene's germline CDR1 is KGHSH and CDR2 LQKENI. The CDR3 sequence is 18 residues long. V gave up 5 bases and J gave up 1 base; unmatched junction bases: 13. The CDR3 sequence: CASSKSGLADFASYEQYF. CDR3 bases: TGTGCCAGCTCAAAATCGGGACTAGCGGATTTCGCGTCCTACGAGCAGTACTTC.

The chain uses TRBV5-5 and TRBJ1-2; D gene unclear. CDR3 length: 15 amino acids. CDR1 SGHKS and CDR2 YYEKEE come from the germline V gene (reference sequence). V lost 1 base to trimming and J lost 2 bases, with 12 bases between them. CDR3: CASSLSAGPNYGYTF. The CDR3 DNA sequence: TGTGCCAGCAGCTTGTCGGCAGGACCGAACTATGGCTACACCTTC.

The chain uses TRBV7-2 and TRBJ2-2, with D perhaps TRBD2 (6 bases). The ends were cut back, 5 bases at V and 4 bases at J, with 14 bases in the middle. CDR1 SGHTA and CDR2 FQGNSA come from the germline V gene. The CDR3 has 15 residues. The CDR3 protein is CASSNQGGITGELFF. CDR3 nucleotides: TGTGCCAGCAGCAACCAGGGCGGGATCACCGGGGAGCTGTTTTTT. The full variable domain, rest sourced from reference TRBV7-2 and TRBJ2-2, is GAGVSQSPSNKVTEKGKDVELRCDPISGHTALYWYRQSLGQGLEFLIYFQGNSAPDKSGLPSDRFSAERTGGSVSTLTIQRTQQEDSAVYLCASSNQGGITGELFFGEGSRLTVL.

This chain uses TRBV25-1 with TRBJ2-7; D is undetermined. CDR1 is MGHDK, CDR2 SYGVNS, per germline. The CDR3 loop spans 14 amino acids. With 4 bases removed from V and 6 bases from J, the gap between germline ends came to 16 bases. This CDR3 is CASSALGTSLEQYF. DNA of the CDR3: TGTGCCAGCAGTGCCTTGGGTACCTCCCTCGAGCAGTACTTC.

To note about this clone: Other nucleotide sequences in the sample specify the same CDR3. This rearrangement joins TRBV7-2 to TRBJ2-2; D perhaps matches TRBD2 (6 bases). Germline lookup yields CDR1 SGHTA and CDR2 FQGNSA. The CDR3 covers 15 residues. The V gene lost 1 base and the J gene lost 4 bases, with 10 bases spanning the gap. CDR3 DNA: TGTGCCAGCAGCTTAGGGCTAGCGAGCACCGGGGAGCTGTTTTTT. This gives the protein CASSLGLASTGELFF.

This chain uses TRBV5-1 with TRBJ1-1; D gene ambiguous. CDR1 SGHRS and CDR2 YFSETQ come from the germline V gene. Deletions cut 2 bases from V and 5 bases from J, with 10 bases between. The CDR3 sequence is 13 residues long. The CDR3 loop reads CASSFRVLTEAFF. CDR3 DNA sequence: TGCGCCAGCAGCTTCCGGGTCCTAACTGAAGCTTTCTTT. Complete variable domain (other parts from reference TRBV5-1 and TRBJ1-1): KAGVTQTPRYLIKTRGQQVTLSCSPISGHRSVSWYQQTPGQGLQFLFEYFSETQRNKGNFPGRFSGRQFSNSRSEMNVSTLELGDSALYLCASSFRVLTEAFFGQGTRLTVV.

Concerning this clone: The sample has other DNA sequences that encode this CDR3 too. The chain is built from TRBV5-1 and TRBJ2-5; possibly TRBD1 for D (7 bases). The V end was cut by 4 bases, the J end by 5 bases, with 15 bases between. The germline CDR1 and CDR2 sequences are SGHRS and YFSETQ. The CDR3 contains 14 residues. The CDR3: CASSLGPGGETQYF. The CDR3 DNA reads TGCGCCAGCAGCCTGGGACCAGGGGGGGAGACCCAGTACTTC.

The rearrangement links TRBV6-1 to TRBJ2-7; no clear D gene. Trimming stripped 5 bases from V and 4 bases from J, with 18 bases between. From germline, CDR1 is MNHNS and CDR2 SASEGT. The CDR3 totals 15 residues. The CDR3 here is CASSHRAIGPYEQYF. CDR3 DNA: TGTGCCAGCAGTCATCGGGCCATCGGTCCTTACGAGCAGTACTTC.

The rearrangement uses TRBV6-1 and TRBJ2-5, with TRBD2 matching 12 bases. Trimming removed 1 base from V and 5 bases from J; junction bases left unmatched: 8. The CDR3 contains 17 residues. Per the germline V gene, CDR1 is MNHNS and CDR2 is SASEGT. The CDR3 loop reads CASSEGLTSGSYETQYF. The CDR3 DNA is TGTGCCAGCAGTGAAGGTTTGACTAGCGGGAGTTATGAGACCCAGTACTTC.

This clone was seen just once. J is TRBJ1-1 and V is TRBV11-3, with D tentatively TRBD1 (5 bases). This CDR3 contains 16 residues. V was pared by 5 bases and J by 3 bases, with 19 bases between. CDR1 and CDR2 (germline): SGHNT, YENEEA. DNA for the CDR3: TGTGCCAGCAGCCAGACACAGTTGAGGGGAGACACTGAAGCTTTCTTT. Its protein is CASSQTQLRGDTEAFF.